This T cell receptor beta chain originates from a study of cytomegalovirus exposure and HLA in healthy donors. Both 60 Vbeta primers and 13 Jbeta primers went into the PCR. Here immunoSEQ multiplex PCR was the method, and the copy in TCRdb shows in-frame clones only, minus some. The data show about 200,000 clones, nearly 80% seen once. CDR1 is MDHEN, CDR2 SYDVKM, per germline. The CDR3 sequence is 14 residues long. Trimming pared 2 bases from V and 4 bases from J, leaving 11 bases between. Regarding this clone: Its specificity is unknown. Other DNA variants within this sample encode the same CDR3.

The donors comprised healthy bone marrow donors. Overall study results and limits: With later analysis, a missense DCLRE1C variant became linked to TCR beta V- and J-gene trimming.

The chain carries TRBV28 and TRBJ2-5; TRBD2 might be the D (5 bases). Sequencing input: PBMCs. This clonotype originated in a male donor in good health and CMV-seronegative. This CDR3 is CASSLPGGAETQYF. The CDR3 bases are TGTGCCAGCAGTTTACCAGGAGGCGCAGAGACCCAGTACTTC. Using reference TRBV28 and TRBJ2-5 for the parts outside the CDR3, the full variable domain is DVKVTQSSRYLVKRTGEKVFLECVQDMDHENMFWYRQDPGLGLRLIYFSYDVKMKEKGDIPEGYSVSREKKERFSLILESASTNQTSMYLCASSLPGGAETQYFGPGTRLLVL.